The 2 T cell receptor beta chains listed next were all sequenced from one sample in a study of radiation and T cells in renal cell carcinoma. Time point of the sample: blood 2 weeks post-SBRT. As for treatment: 15 Gy SBRT to primary tumor, nephrectomy 4 weeks later. The repertoire was sequenced with immunoSEQ multiplex PCR; TCRdb's copy has only in-frame clones and lacks some. The data hold 70,000 or so clones, with roughly 87% observed a single time. The sequences come from blood, collected from a patient whose treatment included radiotherapy and nephrectomy. The receptors stem from a man aged 60 to 75 with renal cell carcinoma.

The V call is TRBV28, the J call TRBJ2-7, with 8 bases aligning to TRBD1. The CDR3 is made up of 17 amino acids. With V trimmed by 3 bases and J by 6 bases, 16 bases remained unmatched. CDR1 is MDHEN and CDR2 is SYDVKM in the germline V gene. The CDR3 is CASSFVVLDRDGSEQYF. The CDR3 region has the DNA TGTGCCAGCAGTTTCGTTGTTTTGGACAGGGACGGGTCCGAGCAGTACTTC. Full variable domain (remainder filled in from reference TRBV28 and TRBJ2-7): DVKVTQSSRYLVKRTGEKVFLECVQDMDHENMFWYRQDPGLGLRLIYFSYDVKMKEKGDIPEGYSVSREKKERFSLILESASTNQTSMYLCASSFVVLDRDGSEQYFGPGTRLTVT.

V usage is TRBV5-4 and J usage is TRBJ2-7; 8 positions match TRBD2. Germline CDR1 is SGHNT and CDR2 is YYREEE (reference sequence). This CDR3 is built from 15 residues. J gave up 4 bases and V 4 bases, and 10 bases lay outside the gene matches. DNA for the CDR3: TGTGCCAGCAGCATTACGGGACTAGGGGTTTACGAGCAGTACTTC. Translating gives CASSITGLGVYEQYF.